Sequencing of this TCR beta chain was carried out in a study of T cells in Graves' hyperthyroidism and ophthalmopathy. Exclusion of a patient resulted from uncontrolled infection, other autoimmune disease, pregnancy or lactation. TCR beta CDR3 regions were amplified from RNA. TCR CDR3 regions were first amplified by RT-PCR with HTBI primers. One entry per CDR3 protein, called by TCRdb with MiXCR from the multiplex PCR reads. The profile covers around 250,000 distinct CDR3 sequences, with less than 20% appearing a single time and less than 35% taken by the ten largest. Trimming removed 0 bases at V and 11 bases at J, with 14 bases between. Per the germline V gene, CDR1 is SGDLS and CDR2 is YYNGEE. This CDR3 has 13 residues. A remark on this clonotype: A clone one base away is much larger, so this may be a read error.

The specimen was blood. This chain connects TRBV9 to TRBJ1-1; D remains unclear. The origin of this receptor is a woman aged 18-30 years with Graves' ophthalmopathy. Written as DNA, the CDR3 is TGTGCCAGCAGCGTAGATAGGGCAGGAGTGGCTTTCTTT. Translating gives CASSVDRAGVAFF.